The 25 T cell receptor beta chains below were found in one sample sequenced in a study of read filtering for tumor transcriptome and immune sequencing. The library was built from around 400 ng RNA with molecular barcoded adaptors for alpha/delta and beta/gamma chains. MiXCR, run by TCRdb on the reads, gives a single entry per CDR3 protein. Of more than 35,000 distinct CDR3 sequences listed, roughly an eighth are singletons. The specimen was a population of CD138-negative cells sorted from bone marrow. These receptors were obtained from a donor over 35 with multiple myeloma.

This clonotype came up a few times. A much larger clone is a single base away; this may be a read error. The V gene is TRBV20-1, the J gene TRBJ2-5; D not resolved. CDR1 is DFQATT, CDR2 SNEGSKA, per germline (reference sequence). V lost 5 bases, J lost 4 bases, and 11 bases lay in between. CDR3 size: 12 residues. CDR3 protein: CSAHLKGETQYF. The CDR3 DNA reads TGCAGTGCTCACCTCAAGGGAGAGACCCAGTACTTC.

As for this clonotype: The junction does not match germline at one end; this may be a read error. The V gene is TRBV5-1, the J gene TRBJ2-4; D is undetermined. The CDR3 extends over 12 amino acids. Germline CDR1 and CDR2: SGHRS and YFSETQ. The CDR3 region is CASSFEENIQYF. The CDR3 nucleotides read TGCGCCAGTAGCTTTGAGGAAAACATTCAGTACTTC.

This clonotype was picked up many times. The rearrangement links TRBV7-9 to TRBJ2-1, with D unresolved. The V end was cut by 1 base, the J end by 8 bases, with 12 bases between. CDR3 length: 14 residues. The germline gives CDR1 SEHNR, CDR2 FQNEAQ (reference sequence). In nucleotides, the CDR3 is TGTGCCAGCAGCTTAGGGTATGGTACTGATGAGCAGTTCTTC. Translation: CASSLGYGTDEQFF.

V usage is TRBV27 and J usage is TRBJ2-1; 7 nucleotides align to TRBD2. Germline V CDR1 and CDR2: MNHEY, SMNVEV (reference sequence). V lost 6 bases and J lost 10; bases outside the gene matches: 12. There are 14 residues in the CDR3. CDR3 sequence: CASSPSLTGLEQFF. CDR3 coding DNA: TGTGCCAGCAGCCCAAGTTTGACGGGACTAGAGCAGTTCTTC.

This sequence joins TRBV30 and TRBJ2-4; no reliable D call. Looked up from germline, CDR1 is GTSNPN and CDR2 is SVGIG (reference sequence). With 5 bases removed from V and 2 bases from J, the gap between germline ends came to 4 bases. The CDR3 consists of 11 residues. The CDR3 DNA reads TGTGCCTGGGCGACCAAAAACATTCAGTACTTC. It yields the protein CAWATKNIQYF.

Ten or more counts support this clonotype. The chain recombines TRBV30 with TRBJ2-5; D gene uncertain. Germline-derived CDR1 and CDR2 are GTSNPN and SVGIG (reference sequence). The germline V and J ends were trimmed by 2 bases and 5 bases, with 12 bases remaining between them. This CDR3 has 13 amino acids. CDR3 DNA sequence: TGTGCCTGGAGTTCTCCGGTCGGGGAGACCCAGTACTTC. It codes for CAWSSPVGETQYF.

The chain combines TRBV19 with TRBJ2-1, with 14 bases lining up with TRBD2. This CDR3 is built from 15 residues. After removal of 5 bases from V and 7 bases from J, the junction contained 4 bases not matched to a gene. Germline V CDR1 and CDR2: LNHDA, SQIVND (reference sequence). CDR3 sequence reads: CASSSTSGRANEQFF. In DNA, the CDR3 is TGTGCCAGTAGTTCGACTAGCGGGAGGGCGAATGAGCAGTTCTTC.

In the case of this clonotype: A far larger clone differs by one base, so this is likely a read error. This sequence joins TRBV12-3 or TRBV12-4 and TRBJ2-1; 10 positions agree with TRBD2. The CDR3 totals 16 residues. Germline trimming cut 4 bases from V and 12 bases from J; bases unmatched to any gene: 15. The CDR3 reads CASSSLAGGRARGQFF. Here the CDR3 DNA reads TGTGCCAGCAGTTCCTTAGCGGGAGGTAGGGCAAGAGGGCAGTTCTTC.

This clonotype is medium-sized by share. The chain is built from TRBV5-1 and TRBJ2-1, with 10 bases lining up with TRBD2. V lost 4 bases and J lost 0; bases outside the gene matches: 7. Looked up from germline, CDR1 is SGHRS and CDR2 is YFSETQ. The CDR3 covers 17 residues. This CDR3 is CASSPEASGSSYNEQFF. The CDR3 bases are TGCGCCAGCAGCCCCGAGGCTAGCGGGAGCTCCTACAATGAGCAGTTCTTC.

This clonotype was seen ten or more times. The chain carries TRBV29-1 and TRBJ1-4; D remains ambiguous. The CDR3 covers 16 residues. V lost 8 bases and J lost 0, with 19 bases in between. Germline lookup yields CDR1 SQVTM and CDR2 ANQGSEA. As DNA, the CDR3 is TGCAGCCCCTCCAATAGCGGGAATGCAACTAATGAAAAACTGTTTTTT. It is translated as CSPSNSGNATNEKLFF.

This clonotype was seen ten or more times. The CDR3 coding sequence is TGCGCCAGCAGCCAAGATTCGGCCCGGTTTTCCGCTGAAGCTTTCTTT. Its translation: CASSQDSARFSAEAFF. The chain links TRBV4-1 to TRBJ1-1; D unresolved. This CDR3 comprises 16 residues. The V end was cut by 0 bases, the J end by 6 bases, with 17 bases between. Per the germline V gene, CDR1 is MGHRA and CDR2 is YSYEKL.

Many counts were recorded for this clonotype. The chain recombines TRBV7-2 with TRBJ2-5; 12 bases map to TRBD2. CDR3 length: 16 amino acids. V lost 2 bases, J lost 5 bases, and 6 bases stayed unmatched. Germline V gives CDR1 SGHTA, CDR2 FQGNSA. CDR3 bases: TGTGCCAGCAGCTTAACACTAGCGGGAGGCCGGGAGACCCAGTACTTC. Protein sequence: CASSLTLAGGRETQYF.

There are many counts of this clonotype. V is TRBV7-9 and J is TRBJ1-1, with D tentatively TRBD1 (5 bases). There are 14 residues in the CDR3. Between the trimmed V and J ends, which lost 5 bases and 0 bases, there was a span of 10 bases. Per germline, CDR1 SEHNR and CDR2 FQNEAQ (reference sequence). CDR3 DNA sequence: TGTGCCAGCAGCGCCGGACACCTGAACACTGAAGCTTTCTTT. Protein product: CASSAGHLNTEAFF.

At least ten counts were recorded for this clonotype. The genes are TRBV7-3 and TRBJ2-5; D is perhaps TRBD1 (6 bases). Trimming removed 5 bases from V and 5 bases from J, with 15 bases in between. Germline V gene data show CDR1 as SGHTA and CDR2 as FQGTGA. CDR3 length equals 14 residues. The CDR3 loop reads CASSKTGSGETQYF. The CDR3 DNA follows: TGTGCCAGCAGCAAAACAGGGAGTGGTGAGACCCAGTACTTC.

The chain employs TRBV20-1 and TRBJ2-3; 11 nucleotides match TRBD2. Germline CDR1 and CDR2: DFQATT and SNEGSKA (reference sequence). The CDR3 is 16 residues long. With 1 base clipped from V and 5 bases from J, the junction kept 8 bases outside the gene matches. In DNA form, the CDR3 reads TGCAGTGCTAGAGCTTTTAGCGGGAGGGGAAGAGATACGCAGTATTTT. This sequence encodes CSARAFSGRGRDTQYF.

This clonotype showed up just a few times. One base away lies a much larger clone, so this may be a sequencing read error. The chain couples TRBV20-1 to TRBJ1-6; weak D call: TRBD1 (6 bases). Germline CDR1 DFQATT, CDR2 SNEGSKA (reference sequence). The CDR3 has 12 amino acids. The CDR3 loop reads CSAILGGRGASF. The CDR3 nucleotides are TGCAGTGCCATATTGGGGGGGCGCGGAGCTTCCTTT.

In the case of this clonotype: This likely came from a read error, as a far larger clone is one base away. This chain links TRBV3-2 with TRBJ1-1. TRBV3-2 constitutes a pseudogene. This CDR3 contains 15 residues. Here the CDR3 reads CASSHGPLVGTEAFF. The CDR3 DNA is TGTGCCAGCAGCCACGGCCCGCTGGTTGGGACTGAAGCTTTCTTT.

Ten or more counts support this clonotype. The CDR3 bases are TGTGCCAGCAGTTACTCGACGGGGTTAGACGAGCAGTACTTC. It encodes CASSYSTGLDEQYF. This chain joins TRBV6-5 and TRBJ2-7; D perhaps matches TRBD2 (5 bases). CDR3 length: 14 amino acids. V was shortened by 0 bases and J by 5 bases, with 11 bases between the two germline ends. Germline CDR1 MNHEY, CDR2 SVGAGI.

This clonotype has at least ten counts. This rearrangement joins TRBV5-6 to TRBJ2-1; TRBD2 aligns across 11 bases. The J segment lost 5 bases and the V segment lost 2 bases, leaving 9 bases of the junction unmatched. The CDR3 extends over 17 amino acids. CDR1 SGHDT and CDR2 YYEEEE come from the germline V gene. The CDR3 sequence is CASSLLSAGLADNEQFF. The CDR3 bases are TGTGCCAGCAGCTTACTATCCGCGGGACTAGCGGACAATGAGCAGTTCTTC.

This sequence joins TRBV20-1 and TRBJ2-1; D is possibly TRBD2 (7 bases). Germline V gives CDR1 DFQATT, CDR2 SNEGSKA (reference sequence). This CDR3 is 15 amino acids long. V was cut by 6 bases and J by 2 bases, with 17 bases left in between. The CDR3 region is CSAAWGAGAYNEQFF. The CDR3 nucleotides are TGCAGTGCCGCGTGGGGGGCGGGAGCCTACAATGAGCAGTTCTTC.

Of note for this clonotype: A read error is the likely source, as a far larger clone sits one nucleotide away. V and J are TRBV6-5 and TRBJ2-2, with D perhaps matching TRBD2 (6 bases). Germline V gives CDR1 MNHEY, CDR2 SVGAGI. This CDR3 is built from 15 residues. The CDR3 nucleotides read TGTGCCAGCAGTTACATGGGACTGAACACCGGGGGGCTGTTTTTT. Translating it yields CASSYMGLNTGGLFF.

This clonotype occurred a few times. A clone one base away is much larger, so this may be a read error. The genes are TRBV29-1 and TRBJ1-1; D might be TRBD1 (5 bases). V lost 3 bases, J lost 6 bases, and 14 bases lay in between. CDR3 length: 13 amino acids. Germline CDR1 and CDR2: SQVTM and ANQGSEA. As DNA, the CDR3 is TGCAGCGTTGATGTGGGGGTGGCGGCTGAAGCTTTCTTT. Amino acid sequence: CSVDVGVAAEAFF.

This clonotype appeared many times. The chain joins TRBV5-1 to TRBJ2-1, with 12 nucleotides matching TRBD2. After removal of 4 bases from V and 12 bases from J, the junction contained 11 bases not matched to a gene. Germline CDR1 is SGHRS and CDR2 is YFSETQ. The CDR3 extends over 15 amino acids. CDR3 amino acids: CASSPASGRAGGQFF. DNA for the CDR3: TGCGCCAGCAGCCCGGCTAGCGGGAGGGCAGGGGGGCAGTTCTTC. The variable domain in full, completed from reference TRBV5-1 and TRBJ2-1, reads KAGVTQTPRYLIKTRGQQVTLSCSPISGHRSVSWYQQTPGQGLQFLFEYFSETQRNKGNFPGRFSGRQFSNSRSEMNVSTLELGDSALYLCASSPASGRAGGQFFGPGTRLTVL.

A few counts support this clonotype. Only one base separates this from a far larger clonotype, so it likely reflects a read error. J is TRBJ2-1 and V is TRBV4-3; D ambiguous. The CDR3 is made up of 12 amino acids. CDR1 LGHNA and CDR2 YSLEER come from the germline V gene. CDR3 DNA: TGCGCCAGCAGCCCGGACCACACAGAGCGGTTCTTC. This gives the protein CASSPDHTERFF.

This clonotype was detected only a few times. A much more abundant neighbour one base away suggests this may be a read error. DNA for the CDR3: TGCAGCGCTGGGACAGAGGAGGGAACTGGGACCCAGTACTTC. It encodes CSAGTEEGTGTQYF. The chain uses TRBV29-1 and TRBJ2-5, with a tentative D call TRBD1 (7 bases). This CDR3 has 14 residues. The germline CDR1 and CDR2 sequences are SQVTM and ANQGSEA. The V and J ends lost 7 bases and 7 bases respectively, with 22 bases between them.